This entry concerns a single T cell receptor beta chain. Antigen: not known. This sample stems from a study of chemoradiotherapy in HPV16-positive cancers. Using immunoSEQ multiplex PCR, the repertoire was profiled, and TCRdb retains in-frame clones only, with some absent. The sample gives about 25,000 clones, more than 90% of which show up once; 22% is in the top ten. Findings and limits, study-wide: Non-HPV-specific T cells did not expand in tumors during treatment, whereas candidate HPV-specific clones and E7-related motifs did.

There are 15 residues in the CDR3. Germline lookup yields CDR1 MDHEN and CDR2 SYDVKM. Trimming pared 7 bases from V and 0 bases from J, leaving 15 bases between. The gene calls are TRBV28 and TRBJ1-2; TRBD1 might be the D (5 bases). The source material was blood, sampled from a patient who underwent chemoradiotherapy. The clonotype was recovered from a human donor with HPV-associated anogenital cancer. The CDR3 spells CASTIGGETNYGYTF. For the CDR3, the DNA is TGTGCCAGCACGATTGGGGGAGAGACTAACTATGGCTACACCTTC.